The entry below gives a single T cell receptor (beta chain) sequence along with its context. Its antigen is not identified. 60 Vbeta and 13 Jbeta primers were used in PCR. Profiled with immunoSEQ multiplex PCR; TCRdb holds only in-frame clones, not every one. The sample has 130,000 or so clones; around 73% are singletons. Germline V gene data show CDR1 as LNHDA and CDR2 as SQIVND (reference sequence). The CDR3 totals 15 residues. V shed 1 base and J 5 bases; nucleotides not matched to a gene: 5. The data stem from a study of cytomegalovirus exposure and HLA in healthy donors. Overall study findings and caveats: There was a cluster of highly shared sequence variants that was likely a sequencing artifact. Data from an earlier analysis indicated that most TCR beta V segments were productive either about 87% or about 30% of the time. Apparent HLA restriction characterized most CMV-associated TCR beta chains in a later analysis. Reports showed the classifier diagnosing cytomegalovirus status with high specificity and sensitivity.

This rearrangement joins TRBV19 to TRBJ2-5; 9 bases are shared with TRBD2. Sequenced material: PBMCs. The sequence came from a man aged 50 to 59 in good health and CMV-seronegative. CDR3 sequence: CASSIVAAGGETQYF. CDR3 in DNA: TGTGCCAGTAGTATAGTTGCGGCGGGAGGGGAGACCCAGTACTTC.